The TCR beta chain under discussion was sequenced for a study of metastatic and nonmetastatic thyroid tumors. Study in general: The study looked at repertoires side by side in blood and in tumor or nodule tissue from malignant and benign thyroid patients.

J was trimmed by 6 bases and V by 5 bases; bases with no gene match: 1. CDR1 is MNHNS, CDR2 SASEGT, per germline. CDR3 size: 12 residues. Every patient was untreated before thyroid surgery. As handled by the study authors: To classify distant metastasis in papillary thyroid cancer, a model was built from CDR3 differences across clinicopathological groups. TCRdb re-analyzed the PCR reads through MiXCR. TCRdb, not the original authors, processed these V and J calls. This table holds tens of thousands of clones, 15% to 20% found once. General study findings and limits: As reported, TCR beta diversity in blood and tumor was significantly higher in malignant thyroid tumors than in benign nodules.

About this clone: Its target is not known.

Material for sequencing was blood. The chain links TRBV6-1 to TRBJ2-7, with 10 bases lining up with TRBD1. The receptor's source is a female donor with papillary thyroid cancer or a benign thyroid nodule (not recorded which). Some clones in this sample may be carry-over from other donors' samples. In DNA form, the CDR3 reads TGTGCCAGCAGTCGGGACAGGGGCGAGCAGTACTTC. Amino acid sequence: CASSRDRGEQYF.